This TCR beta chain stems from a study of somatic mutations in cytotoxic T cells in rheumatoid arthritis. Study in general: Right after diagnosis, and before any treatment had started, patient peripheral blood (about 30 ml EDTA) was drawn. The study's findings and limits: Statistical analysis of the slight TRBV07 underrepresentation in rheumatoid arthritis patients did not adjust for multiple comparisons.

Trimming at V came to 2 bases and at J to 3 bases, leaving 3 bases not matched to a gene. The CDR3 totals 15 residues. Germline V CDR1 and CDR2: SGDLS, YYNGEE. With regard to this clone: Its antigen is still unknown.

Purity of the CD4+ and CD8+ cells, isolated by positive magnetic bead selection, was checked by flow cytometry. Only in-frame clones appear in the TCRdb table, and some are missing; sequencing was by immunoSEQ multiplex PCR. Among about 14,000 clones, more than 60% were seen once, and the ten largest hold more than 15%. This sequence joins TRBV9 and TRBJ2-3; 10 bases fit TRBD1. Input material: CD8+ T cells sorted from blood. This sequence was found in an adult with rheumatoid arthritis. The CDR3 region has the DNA TGTGCCAGCAGCGTCCGGGACAGGGGAACAGATACGCAGTATTTT. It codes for CASSVRDRGTDTQYF.